This section outlines one TCR beta chain sequence together with its context. These data originate in a study of cytomegalovirus exposure and HLA in healthy donors. Produced via immunoSEQ multiplex PCR; TCRdb's table is partial and in-frame only. The repertoire holds roughly 100,000 clones, with roughly 94% as singletons. Germline assignment: CDR1 SEHNR and CDR2 FQNEAQ (reference sequence). CDR3 length: 16 residues. J was trimmed by 6 bases and V by 4 bases; bases with no gene match: 14. The chain recombines TRBV7-9 with TRBJ2-7; 8 bases fit TRBD2. Sequencing was carried out using PBMCs. This receptor was identified in a woman aged 18 to 35 in good health and CMV-seronegative. CDR3 coding DNA: TGTGCCAGCAGCTCCCCGCCGAGCGGGAGTCGTTCCGAGCAGTACTTC. Encoded protein: CASSSPPSGSRSEQYF.